These 15 T cell receptor beta chains were sequenced from one sample in a study of blood T cell repertoires in COVID-19. Method: immunoSEQ multiplex PCR; TCRdb's copy keeps in-frame clones and lacks some. Found here are approximately 300,000 clones, around 90% of them singletons; the top ten hold 6.3%. The sample consisted of peripheral blood. These TCRs come from a woman between 45 and 60 years old with COVID-19, enrolled during active disease.

V is TRBV7-2 and J is TRBJ2-1; 8 bases are a match to TRBD2. The V gene end was trimmed by 4 bases and the J gene end by 0 bases; junction bases not matched to a gene: 2. The CDR3 has 15 residues. Germline CDR1 is SGHTA and CDR2 is FQGNSA. The CDR3 nucleotides are TGTGCCAGCAGCTCCGGACTAGCCTCCTACAATGAGCAGTTCTTC. This codes for CASSSGLASYNEQFF.

This chain links TRBV18 with TRBJ2-3; the D gene is possibly TRBD1 (6 bases). The CDR3 is 15 residues long. V was cut by 3 bases and J by 2 bases, with 12 bases left in between. Germline CDR1 reads KGHSH; CDR2 reads LQKENI. In DNA form, the CDR3 reads TGTGCCAGCTCACCGGATGGGACACCCACAGATACGCAGTATTTT. Translation gives CASSPDGTPTDTQYF.

The chain couples TRBV12-3 or TRBV12-4 to TRBJ1-1; 9 bases agree with TRBD1. This CDR3 spans 12 amino acids. Germline trimming cut 11 bases from V and 3 bases from J; bases unmatched to any gene: 4. CDR3 sequence: CAVGQGDTEAFF. The CDR3 coding sequence is TGTGCCGTGGGACAGGGTGACACTGAAGCTTTCTTT.

This clone was counted once. The chain is built from TRBV5-1 and TRBJ1-6; TRBD1 matches at 10 bases. The germline CDR1 and CDR2 sequences are SGHRS and YFSETQ. V shed 4 bases, J shed 7 bases, and the junction held 5 bases outside the gene matches. The CDR3 has 15 residues. Here the CDR3 DNA reads TGCGCCAGCAGCCTGACAGGGGGCGAGAATTCACCCCTCCACTTT. It specifies CASSLTGGENSPLHF.

The genes are TRBV9 and TRBJ2-5; 7 bases fit TRBD1. CDR1 SGDLS and CDR2 YYNGEE come from the germline V gene. With 0 bases clipped from V and 2 bases from J, the junction kept 1 base outside the gene matches. The CDR3 is 14 amino acids. CDR3 protein: CASSVGGQQETQYF. The CDR3 DNA sequence: TGTGCCAGCAGCGTAGGGGGACAGCAAGAGACCCAGTACTTC.

The rearrangement links TRBV24-1 to TRBJ2-1; 8 bases fit TRBD2. Germline CDR1 KGHDR, CDR2 SFDVKD. The CDR3 covers 17 residues. V was pared by 1 base and J by 0 bases, with 4 bases of the junction left unmatched. CDR3 amino acids: CATSDLVGTSSYNEQFF. CDR3 coding DNA: TGTGCCACCAGTGATTTAGTCGGGACTAGCTCCTACAATGAGCAGTTCTTC.

The genes are TRBV25-1 and TRBJ2-6; D uncertain. V was shortened by 3 bases and J by 0 bases, with 6 bases between the two germline ends. The CDR3 runs to 15 residues. CDR1 and CDR2 (germline): MGHDK, SYGVNS. CDR3 DNA sequence: TGTGCCAGCAGTGATTATTTCTCTGGGGCCAACGTCCTGACTTTC. Residues: CASSDYFSGANVLTF.

The J gene is TRBJ2-7, the V gene TRBV11-2; 10 nucleotides agree with TRBD1. Germline trimming cut 5 bases from V and 4 bases from J; bases unmatched to any gene: 8. The V gene's germline CDR1 is SGHAT and CDR2 FQNNGV. This CDR3 spans 15 amino acids. DNA for the CDR3: TGTGCCAGCAGCCCGGGACAGGGGATCGTTTACGAGCAGTACTTC. Protein: CASSPGQGIVYEQYF.

This clone was observed a handful of times. The chain links TRBV7-8 to TRBJ1-6; no clear D. Germline CDR1 SGHVS, CDR2 FQNEAQ. The CDR3 consists of 15 residues. V dropped 0 bases and J dropped 6 bases, with 9 bases sitting between them. The CDR3 loop is CASSLALQSNSPLHF. In DNA, the CDR3 is TGTGCCAGCAGCTTAGCCCTTCAGTCTAATTCACCCCTCCACTTT.

The chain couples TRBV18 to TRBJ2-3; TRBD2 agrees at 12 bases. Germline assignment: CDR1 KGHSH and CDR2 LQKENI. The ends lost 5 bases at V and 4 bases at J; junction bases unmatched: 7. The CDR3 spans 16 residues. In DNA, the CDR3 is TGTGCCAGCTCATCCCCTAGCGGGAGGGGAGCAGATACGCAGTATTTT. Its protein is CASSSPSGRGADTQYF.

In the case of this clone: The junction does not match germline at one end; this may be a read error. This chain links TRBV19 with TRBJ1-1, with 8 bases identical to TRBD1. The CDR3 is made up of 14 amino acids. CDR1 and CDR2 from the germline V gene are LNHDA and SQIVND (reference sequence). CDR3 residues: CASSTQGARTEAFF. CDR3 DNA: TGTGCCAGCAGTACCCAGGGGGCGCGTACTGAAGCTTTCTTT.

This clone was recorded once. The V gene is TRBV5-5, the J gene TRBJ2-7, with 12 bases fitting TRBD2. Germline CDR1 SGHKS, CDR2 YYEKEE (reference sequence). The CDR3 length is 15 residues. After removal of 5 bases from V and 1 base from J, the junction contained 4 bases not matched to a gene. DNA of the CDR3: TGTGCCAGCAGTACGACTAGCGGGAGATCCTACGAGCAGTACTTC. Translating it yields CASSTTSGRSYEQYF.

The V gene is TRBV29-1, the J gene TRBJ2-7, with D perhaps matching TRBD1 (6 bases). The CDR3 spans 13 residues. Germline V gene sequence: CDR1 SQVTM, CDR2 ANQGSEA. V shed 6 bases and J shed 6 bases, with 18 bases lying between them. CDR3: CSVPGHSRGEQYF. The CDR3 DNA reads TGCAGCGTGCCGGGACATTCAAGGGGCGAGCAGTACTTC.

The chain carries TRBV27 and TRBJ1-3; D is unresolved. Germline assignment: CDR1 MNHEY and CDR2 SMNVEV (reference sequence). The CDR3 has 11 residues. Trimming removed 6 bases at V and 4 bases at J, with 4 bases between. CDR3 amino acids: CASSQGNTIYF. Written as DNA, the CDR3 is TGTGCCAGCAGCCAGGGAAACACCATATATTTT.

The chain is built from TRBV28 and TRBJ1-3; 10 nucleotides align to TRBD1. The V gene's germline CDR1 is MDHEN and CDR2 SYDVKM. The ends lost 6 bases at V and 0 bases at J; junction bases unmatched: 14. The CDR3 has 19 residues. The CDR3 sequence is CASRLQRDRGYHSGNTIYF. The CDR3 DNA reads TGTGCCAGCAGGCTACAACGGGACAGGGGATATCACTCTGGAAACACCATATATTTT.